These 7 T cell receptor beta chains were sequenced from one sample in a study of T cells in Graves' hyperthyroidism and ophthalmopathy. Using RNA transcripts as the source, TCR beta CDR3 regions were amplified. Carried out on the TCR CDR3, a first-round RT-PCR used the HTBI primer set. TCRdb used MiXCR to reprocess the multiplex PCR reads, holding one entry per CDR3 protein. Of 250,000 or so distinct CDR3 sequences in the sample, about 16% were seen once. Sequenced sample: blood. The source is a woman aged 18-29 years with Graves' ophthalmopathy.

In its sample, this clonotype was seen many times. For the CDR3, the DNA is TGTGCCACCAGCAGCTTCCTCTCTAGCGGAAGGTACGAGCAGTACTTC. This encodes CATSSFLSSGRYEQYF. The gene calls are TRBV15 and TRBJ2-7; 7 positions match TRBD2. Germline V lookup: CDR1 LNHNV, CDR2 YYDKDF (reference sequence). The trim removed 3 bases at V and 4 bases at J, leaving 12 bases unmatched. This CDR3 is built from 16 residues.

This clonotype was picked up a small number of times. Relative to the germline gene, one junction end is altered; a read error may explain this. The chain combines TRBV7-7 with TRBJ2-5; D unresolved. This CDR3 comprises 13 residues. Germline CDR1 and CDR2: SSHAT and FNYEAQ (reference sequence). CDR3 coding DNA: TGTGCTAGCAGCTTAGATAGACCGGAGACCCAGTACTTC. Its protein product is CASSLDRPETQYF.

In this sample, this clonotype turned up many times. The V and J genes are TRBV20-1 and TRBJ2-1, with 14 bases fitting TRBD2. Germline CDR1 reads DFQATT; CDR2 reads SNEGSKA (reference sequence). The V gene end was trimmed by 7 bases and the J gene end by 6 bases; junction bases not matched to a gene: 8. The CDR3 totals 15 residues. The CDR3 loop reads CSVGPGTSGSNEQFF. CDR3 in DNA: TGCAGTGTCGGGCCTGGGACTAGCGGGAGCAATGAGCAGTTCTTC.

The chain uses TRBV10-3 and TRBJ2-5; D possibly corresponds to TRBD1 (6 bases). Trimming removed 10 bases at V and 2 bases at J, with 14 bases between. CDR1 is ENHRY and CDR2 is SYGVKD in the germline V gene. This CDR3 is built from 13 residues. In nucleotides, the CDR3 is TGTGCCACCAGCGCAGGACAGCAAGAGACCCAGTACTTC. It specifies CATSAGQQETQYF.

This clonotype was counted at least ten times. The chain joins TRBV11-2 to TRBJ2-7; possible D gene TRBD2, 5 bases. Per the germline V gene, CDR1 is SGHAT and CDR2 is FQNNGV. This CDR3 has 14 residues. The V gene lost 0 bases and the J gene lost 2 bases, with 8 bases spanning the gap. CDR3 sequence reads: CASSLDPGTYEQYF. CDR3 nucleotides: TGTGCCAGCAGCTTAGATCCGGGAACCTACGAGCAGTACTTC. Using reference TRBV11-2 and TRBJ2-7 for the parts outside the CDR3, the full variable domain is EAGVAQSPRYKIIEKRQSVAFWCNPISGHATLYWYQQILGQGPKLLIQFQNNGVVDDSQLPKDRFSAERLKGVDSTLKIQPAKLEDSAVYLCASSLDPGTYEQYFGPGTRLTVT.

At least ten counts were recorded for this clonotype. The chain recombines TRBV3-1 with TRBJ2-3; no clear D gene. The length of the CDR3 is 14 residues. V gave up 1 base and J gave up 2 bases, with 7 bases separating them. The germline CDR1 and CDR2 sequences are LGHDT and YNNKEL (reference sequence). The CDR3: CASSQGSFTDTQYF. The CDR3 DNA reads TGTGCCAGCAGCCAAGGGTCTTTCACAGATACGCAGTATTTT.

The V gene is TRBV5-1, the J gene TRBJ2-1, with TRBD2 identical over 9 bases. The trim removed 0 bases at V and 6 bases at J, leaving 4 bases unmatched. The germline CDR1 and CDR2 sequences are SGHRS and YFSETQ. The CDR3 consists of 15 residues. The CDR3 here is CASSLDSGSPNEQFF. In nucleotides, the CDR3 is TGCGCCAGCAGCTTGGATAGCGGGAGTCCCAATGAGCAGTTCTTC.